The next 9 T cell receptor beta chains were all read from a single sample in a study of OX40 agonist ivuxolimab in advanced cancers. Assay used: immunoSEQ multiplex PCR; TCRdb lists only in-frame clones, some missing. The data hold approximately 60,000 clones, with 91% observed a single time. Sequenced here: CD4+ or CD8+ T cells sorted from blood, sampled in a trial of the OX40 agonist ivuxolimab. These receptors all come from an adult with an advanced solid tumor such as melanoma, head and neck, liver or kidney cancer.

The J gene is TRBJ2-3, the V gene TRBV28; TRBD2 agrees at 12 bases. Germline values: CDR1 MDHEN, CDR2 SYDVKM. The CDR3 spans 18 residues. The junction had 10 bases not matched to a gene; V was cut back by 6 bases and J by 0 bases. For the CDR3, the DNA is TGTGCCAGCAGCTCCCGATGGACTAGCGGGGCTAGCACAGATACGCAGTATTTT. Encoded protein: CASSSRWTSGASTDTQYF.

The rearrangement links TRBV5-1 to TRBJ2-5, with D perhaps matching TRBD2 (7 bases). The ends were cut back, 1 base at V and 3 bases at J, with 19 bases in the middle. The germline CDR1 and CDR2 sequences are SGHRS and YFSETQ. This CDR3 has 17 residues. The CDR3 DNA sequence: TGCGCCAGCAGCTTGAGGGACATCGGGACTACCGAAGAGACCCAGTACTTC. Protein sequence: CASSLRDIGTTEETQYF.

The chain joins TRBV6-1 to TRBJ2-7; perhaps TRBD1 as D (5 bases). Germline-derived CDR1 and CDR2 are MNHNS and SASEGT. CDR3 length: 14 residues. The V gene lost 2 bases and the J gene lost 3 bases, with 11 bases spanning the gap. The CDR3 DNA reads as TGTGCCAGCAGTGAAAGGGTCAGGGTCTACGAGCAGTACTTC. Its translation: CASSERVRVYEQYF.

The chain recombines TRBV12-5 with TRBJ2-2, with a tentative D call TRBD2 (5 bases). The germline CDR1 and CDR2 sequences are LGHNT and FRNRAP. The CDR3 length is 16 residues. Trimming removed 5 bases at V and 3 bases at J, with 16 bases between. CDR3 nucleotides: TGTGCTAGTGGTGGGCCGGGGTTGAGTTACACCGGGGAGCTGTTTTTT. Amino acids: CASGGPGLSYTGELFF.

The rearrangement uses TRBV30 and TRBJ2-5; 11 bases map to TRBD2. The ends lost 8 bases at V and 5 bases at J; junction bases unmatched: 7. The CDR3 length is 13 residues. In germline, CDR1 is GTSNPN, CDR2 SVGIG (reference sequence). The DNA for the CDR3 is TGTGCCACCATAGCGGGAGGGGGGGAGACCCAGTACTTC. The encoded protein is CATIAGGGETQYF.

The rearrangement links TRBV7-2 to TRBJ2-7; no clear D gene. Trimming shortened V by 5 bases and J by 1 base, and 15 bases separated the two germline ends. The germline V gene has CDR1 SGHTA and CDR2 FQGNSA. This CDR3 contains 15 residues. CDR3 loop: CASSLTAKPSYEQYF. The DNA for the CDR3 is TGTGCCAGCAGCCTCACAGCGAAGCCTTCCTACGAGCAGTACTTC.

This chain uses TRBV27 with TRBJ2-1; 9 nucleotides match TRBD2. The CDR3 is 17 residues long. Germline V CDR1 and CDR2: MNHEY, SMNVEV (reference sequence). V shed 7 bases, J shed 7 bases, and the junction held 17 bases outside the gene matches. The CDR3 region is CASTRIMTSGGDNEQFF. The CDR3 nucleotides are TGTGCCAGCACCAGAATTATGACTAGCGGAGGAGATAATGAGCAGTTCTTC.

The V and J genes are TRBV2 and TRBJ2-2; 9 bases agree with TRBD2. This CDR3 contains 18 residues. J gave up 6 bases and V 6 bases, and 17 bases lay outside the gene matches. Germline CDR1 is SNHLY and CDR2 is FYNNEI. The CDR3 reads CASRTFRREGRISGELFF. For the CDR3, the DNA is TGTGCCAGCAGGACCTTTAGGCGGGAGGGCCGGATCTCCGGGGAGCTGTTTTTT.

The gene calls are TRBV29-1 and TRBJ2-3; 8 nucleotides match TRBD1. Trimming took 6 bases from V and 2 from J; bases not matched to a gene: 7. The length of the CDR3 is 14 residues. Germline V gene sequence: CDR1 SQVTM, CDR2 ANQGSEA. The CDR3 is CSVSDRGFTDTQYF. The CDR3, as DNA: TGCAGCGTGTCCGACAGGGGTTTCACAGATACGCAGTATTTT.